These 31 T cell receptor beta chains came from one sample sequenced in a study of OX40 agonist ivuxolimab in advanced cancers. Profiled with immunoSEQ multiplex PCR; TCRdb holds only in-frame clones, not every one. The table shows 30,000 to 40,000 clones, with more than 75% occurring only once. The sample in question was CD4+ or CD8+ T cells sorted from blood, obtained in a trial of the OX40 agonist ivuxolimab. The receptors come from an adult with an advanced solid tumor such as melanoma, head and neck, liver or kidney cancer.

The rearrangement links TRBV19 to TRBJ1-1; 7 nucleotides match TRBD1. With 9 bases clipped from V and 0 bases from J, the junction kept 7 bases outside the gene matches. This CDR3 contains 14 residues. The germline V gene has CDR1 LNHDA and CDR2 SQIVND (reference sequence). The CDR3, as DNA: TGTGCCAGCATACAGGGGTCCATGAACACTGAAGCTTTCTTT. Translation gives CASIQGSMNTEAFF.

This clone showed up just once. The rearrangement uses TRBV7-9 and TRBJ2-7; no definite D call. This CDR3 spans 13 amino acids. Germline CDR1 and CDR2: SEHNR and FQNEAQ (reference sequence). Trimming took 0 bases from V and 5 from J, leaving 8 bases between them. The CDR3 nucleotides read TGTGCCAGCAGCTTAGCACCCAGGAACGAGCAGTACGTC. Translating it yields CASSLAPRNEQYV.

This clone was observed once. The V and J genes are TRBV7-9 and TRBJ2-7, with a possible D match to TRBD2 (7 bases). Between the trimmed V and J ends, which lost 4 bases and 5 bases, there was a span of 18 bases. The CDR3 extends over 15 amino acids. CDR1 is SEHNR and CDR2 is FQNEAQ in the germline V gene (reference sequence). The CDR3 protein is CASSYRLGGLDEQYV. CDR3 bases: TGTGCCAGCAGCTATCGCCTGGGGGGGCTGGACGAGCAGTACGTC.

This clone was found a few times. The rearrangement joins TRBV6-5 to TRBJ1-2; D possibly corresponds to TRBD1 (6 bases). The CDR3 sequence is 12 residues long. V lost 2 bases and J lost 6, with 7 bases in between. CDR1 is MNHEY and CDR2 is SVGAGI in the germline V gene. The CDR3 spells CASSYNRDGYTF. Written as DNA, the CDR3 is TGTGCCAGCAGTTACAACAGGGATGGCTACACCTTC.

This sequence joins TRBV7-9 and TRBJ1-2, with D unclear. The CDR3 extends over 12 amino acids. V lost 0 bases, J lost 8 bases, and 7 bases lay in between. Germline loops: CDR1 SEHNR, CDR2 FQNEAQ (reference sequence). The CDR3 DNA is TGTGCCAGCAGCTTAGCCCCCGAAGGCTACACCTTC. Residues: CASSLAPEGYTF.

This chain joins TRBV29-1 and TRBJ2-5; TRBD2 aligns across 8 bases. The J call may be faulty, since TRBJ2-7 better matches the DNA end. Per the germline V gene, CDR1 is SQVTM and CDR2 is ANQGSEA. CDR3 length equals 13 residues. CDR3 in amino acids: CSVSGGIYYEQYF. DNA for the CDR3: TGCAGCGTCAGCGGGGGCATTTATTACGAGCAGTACTTC.

Of note for this clone: One end of the junction fails to match germline, which may point to a read error. In DNA, the CDR3 is TGTGCCGGCAGGGGGTGGAATGAGCAGTTCTTC. Residues: CAGRGWNEQFF. This chain uses TRBV6-1 with TRBJ2-1, with TRBD1 matching 7 bases. This CDR3 has 11 amino acids. Per the germline V gene, CDR1 is MNHNS and CDR2 is SASEGT.

The genes are TRBV9 and TRBJ2-3; D is unresolved. The ends were cut back, 0 bases at V and 3 bases at J, with 11 bases in the middle. Germline CDR1 and CDR2: SGDLS and YYNGEE. The CDR3 contains 15 residues. For the CDR3, the DNA is TGTGCCAGCAGCGTAGACCCAACGGAGACAGATACGCAGTATTTT. This translates into CASSVDPTETDTQYF.

Only a few counts were recorded for this clone. The V and J genes are TRBV7-2 and TRBJ1-2; D is possibly TRBD1 (5 bases). V was trimmed by 0 bases and J by 5 bases, leaving 13 bases between them. Looked up from germline, CDR1 is SGHTA and CDR2 is FQGNSA. The CDR3 consists of 15 residues. The DNA for the CDR3 is TGTGCCAGCAGCTTAGCGTTCGGGGGGTCGTATGGCTACACCTTC. Its protein product is CASSLAFGGSYGYTF.

This clone was seen a few times. V is TRBV7-9 and J is TRBJ2-1; TRBD2 is a possible D gene (6 bases). Germline CDR1 reads SEHNR; CDR2 reads FQNEAQ (reference sequence). Trimming stripped 8 bases from V and 9 bases from J, with 17 bases between. There are 13 residues in the CDR3. This chain's CDR3 is CASGGAVLGEQFF. For the CDR3, the DNA is TGTGCCAGCGGCGGGGCGGTTTTAGGTGAGCAGTTCTTC.

Only one count was recorded for this clone. This sequence joins TRBV6-1 and TRBJ2-3, with TRBD1 matching 9 bases. Germline-derived CDR1 and CDR2 are MNHNS and SASEGT. This CDR3 region has 13 residues. The CDR3 region is CAIRDRGTDTQYF. The DNA of the CDR3 is TGTGCTATTCGGGACAGGGGCACAGATACGCAGTATTTT.

The chain carries TRBV6-5 and TRBJ1-3; D is undetermined. CDR1 and CDR2 from the germline V gene are MNHEY and SVGAGI. Trimming removed 6 bases at V and 0 bases at J, with 12 bases between. The CDR3 extends over 15 amino acids. CDR3 coding DNA: TGTGCCAGCAGGGGCGGACGGGACTCTGGAAACACCATATATTTT. This translates into CASRGGRDSGNTIYF.

The V call is TRBV11-2, the J call TRBJ1-6, with 7 positions matching TRBD1. CDR3 size: 16 residues. V gave up 1 base and J gave up 4 bases; unmatched junction bases: 4. Germline-derived CDR1 and CDR2 are SGHAT and FQNNGV. CDR3 loop: CASSLAAGQYNSPLHF. DNA of the CDR3: TGTGCCAGCAGCTTAGCAGCGGGACAGTATAATTCACCCCTCCACTTT. The whole variable domain, filled in from reference TRBV11-2 and TRBJ1-6, reads EAGVAQSPRYKIIEKRQSVAFWCNPISGHATLYWYQQILGQGPKLLIQFQNNGVVDDSQLPKDRFSAERLKGVDSTLKIQPAKLEDSAVYLCASSLAAGQYNSPLHFGNGTRLTVT.

V usage is TRBV15 and J usage is TRBJ2-3; a weak D match, TRBD2 (5 bases). Trimming took 1 base from V and 1 from J, leaving 12 bases between them. Germline V lookup: CDR1 LNHNV, CDR2 YYDKDF (reference sequence). CDR3 length equals 16 residues. The CDR3 spells CATSRVVSARTDTQYF. The CDR3 DNA sequence: TGTGCCACCAGCAGAGTCGTTAGCGCCCGCACAGATACGCAGTATTTT. Together with reference TRBV15 and TRBJ2-3, the CDR3 gives the full variable domain: DAMVIQNPRYQVTQFGKPVTLSCSQTLNHNVMYWYQQKSSQAPKLLFHYYDKDFNNEADTPDNFQSRRPNTSFCFLDIRSPGLGDTAMYLCATSRVVSARTDTQYFGPGTRLTVL.

The chain links TRBV10-3 to TRBJ2-3, with 16 bases identical to TRBD2. This CDR3 is built from 17 residues. V dropped 3 bases and J dropped 6; count of bases not matched to a gene: 6. Looked up from germline, CDR1 is ENHRY and CDR2 is SYGVKD. The CDR3 DNA reads TGTGCCATCAGTGACGGGACTAGCGGGGGGGCCGGTGATACGCAGTATTTT. Its protein product is CAISDGTSGGAGDTQYF.

Only a few counts were recorded for this clone. This CDR3 is CASSLVRGGLTGELFF. The CDR3 nucleotides read TGTGCCAGCAGCTTAGTGCGGGGGGGACTCACCGGGGAGCTGTTTTTT. The chain uses TRBV7-2 and TRBJ2-2, with 9 positions matching TRBD2. CDR3 length equals 16 residues. CDR1 and CDR2 (germline): SGHTA, FQGNSA. The V and J ends lost 1 base and 4 bases, in that order; junction bases with no gene match: 4.

This clone occurred once. The CDR3 sequence: CASSPGDGSNQPQHF. CDR3 DNA: TGTGCCAGCAGCCCAGGGGACGGAAGCAATCAGCCCCAGCATTTT. V is TRBV7-9 and J is TRBJ1-5; perhaps TRBD1 as D (6 bases). CDR1 and CDR2 (germline): SEHNR, FQNEAQ (reference sequence). V lost 5 bases, J lost 1 base, and 12 bases lay in between. The CDR3 covers 15 residues.

The V and J genes are TRBV6-6 and TRBJ2-2; TRBD2 might be the D (6 bases). The length of the CDR3 is 15 residues. Germline V gene data show CDR1 as MNHNY and CDR2 as SVGAGI (reference sequence). V dropped 2 bases and J dropped 8 bases, with 15 bases sitting between them. The CDR3 here is CASSYGGDVPGELFF. DNA of the CDR3: TGTGCCAGCAGTTACGGCGGGGACGTCCCGGGGGAGCTGTTTTTT.

The V call is TRBV19, the J call TRBJ2-7; 9 positions agree with TRBD2. The CDR3 has 13 residues. The germline V gene has CDR1 LNHDA and CDR2 SQIVND (reference sequence). J gave up 6 bases and V 3 bases, and 3 bases lay outside the gene matches. The CDR3 sequence: CASSIGTSSEQYF. CDR3 coding DNA: TGTGCCAGTAGTATCGGGACTAGCTCCGAGCAGTACTTC.

The chain has TRBV6-1 and TRBJ1-5; D gene ambiguous. The CDR3 runs 15 residues. Germline V gives CDR1 MNHNS, CDR2 SASEGT. The germline V and J ends were trimmed by 3 bases and 2 bases, with 11 bases remaining between them. The CDR3 DNA sequence: TGTGCCAGCAGTGATCAACCATCGGGCAATCAGCCCCAGCATTTT. Translating it yields CASSDQPSGNQPQHF.

The chain links TRBV7-3 to TRBJ1-1; D might be TRBD1 (5 bases). V was cut by 1 base and J by 3 bases, with 6 bases left in between. The CDR3 consists of 13 residues. Germline CDR1 reads SGHTA; CDR2 reads FQGTGA. CDR3 nucleotides: TGTGCCAGCAGCTTAAGAGGGGACACTGAAGCTTTCTTT. Translated: CASSLRGDTEAFF. The variable domain in full, with the rest retrieved from reference TRBV7-3 and TRBJ1-1, is GAGVSQTPSNKVTEKGKYVELRCDPISGHTALYWYRQSLGQGPEFLIYFQGTGAADDSGLPNDRFFAVRPEGSVSTLKIQRTERGDSAVYLCASSLRGDTEAFFGQGTRLTVV.

This clone has only a few counts. V usage is TRBV7-8 and J usage is TRBJ1-3; D not resolved. CDR1 SGHVS and CDR2 FQNEAQ come from the germline V gene. The V gene lost 1 base and the J gene lost 0 bases, with 4 bases spanning the gap. CDR3 length equals 14 residues. The CDR3 loop is CASSLGDSGNTIYF. The CDR3 region has the DNA TGTGCCAGCAGCTTAGGAGACTCTGGAAACACCATATATTTT.

V is TRBV27 and J is TRBJ2-2; no firm D call. CDR1 and CDR2 from the germline V gene are MNHEY and SMNVEV (reference sequence). The V gene lost 3 bases and the J gene lost 1 base, with 3 bases spanning the gap. The CDR3 runs 13 residues. The CDR3, as DNA: TGTGCCAGCAGTTTCCAGAACACCGGGGAGCTGTTTTTT. Its translation is CASSFQNTGELFF.

The chain employs TRBV29-1 and TRBJ1-2; a possible D gene is TRBD1 (5 bases). Germline lookup yields CDR1 SQVTM and CDR2 ANQGSEA. Between the trimmed V and J ends, which lost 6 bases and 8 bases, there was a span of 13 bases. This CDR3 is 11 amino acids long. CDR3 residues: CSVDGAHGYTF. The DNA of the CDR3 is TGCAGCGTAGACGGGGCGCACGGCTACACCTTC.

This clone has a handful of counts. The V call is TRBV12-5, the J call TRBJ2-1, with 7 bases fitting TRBD2. The CDR3 extends over 15 amino acids. Germline V gene sequence: CDR1 LGHNT, CDR2 FRNRAP. Unmatched junction bases numbered 8, after V lost 0 bases and J lost 9 bases. The CDR3 DNA is TGTGCTAGTGGTTTGGTAGGAGCAGGGAGGGGTGAGCAGTTCTTC. It codes for CASGLVGAGRGEQFF.

This chain uses TRBV18 with TRBJ2-7, with 9 bases matching TRBD1. Per the germline V gene, CDR1 is KGHSH and CDR2 is LQKENI. The V and J ends lost 3 bases and 5 bases, in that order; junction bases with no gene match: 8. The CDR3 runs 15 residues. Written as DNA, the CDR3 is TGTGCCAGCTCACCCCCAACAGGGGGCTTCAACGAGCAGTACTTC. Its protein is CASSPPTGGFNEQYF.

J is TRBJ2-5 and V is TRBV4-2; the D gene could be TRBD1 or TRBD2 (6 bases each). Trimming pared 0 bases from V and 4 bases from J, leaving 9 bases between. This CDR3 is built from 14 residues. The germline V gene has CDR1 LGHNA and CDR2 YNFKEQ. The CDR3 DNA reads as TGTGCCAGCAGCCAAGAGGGGGGCGTAGAGACCCAGTACTTC. This sequence encodes CASSQEGGVETQYF.

This clone showed up just once. The chain combines TRBV30 with TRBJ1-5; D gene unclear. Germline CDR1 is GTSNPN and CDR2 is SVGIG (reference sequence). The V end was cut by 2 bases, the J end by 0 bases, with 11 bases between. The CDR3 is 15 amino acids. The CDR3 coding sequence is TGTGCCTGGAGTTCCACGGACTATAGCAATCAGCCCCAGCATTTT. Translating it yields CAWSSTDYSNQPQHF. The full variable domain, its missing parts supplied by reference TRBV30 and TRBJ1-5, is SQTIHQWPATLVQPVGSPLSLECTVEGTSNPNLYWYRQAAGRGLQLLFYSVGIGQISSEVPQNLSASRPQDRQFILSSKKLLLSDSGFYLCAWSSTDYSNQPQHFGDGTRLSIL.

This rearrangement joins TRBV7-9 to TRBJ2-6, with D maybe TRBD1 (5 bases). The germline gives CDR1 SEHNR, CDR2 FQNEAQ (reference sequence). The V end lost 0 bases, the J end lost 3 bases, and 9 bases lay between the germline ends. There are 16 residues in the CDR3. The CDR3 DNA is TGTGCCAGCAGCTTAGCGCTAAGGGGTGGGGCCAACGTCCTGACTTTC. Amino acids: CASSLALRGGANVLTF.

Here the CDR3 DNA reads TGTGCCAGCAGCTTGGCGGGGGCGGAGCAGTTCTTC. It translates to CASSLAGAEQFF. The chain has TRBV5-6 and TRBJ2-1; D assignment may be TRBD1 or TRBD2 (6 bases each). The germline V gene has CDR1 SGHDT and CDR2 YYEEEE. With 0 bases removed from V and 10 bases from J, the gap between germline ends came to 8 bases. This CDR3 is 12 amino acids long.

The table lists this clone with a few counts. V usage is TRBV6-1 and J usage is TRBJ2-2, with D possibly matching TRBD1 (6 bases). The CDR3 has 14 amino acids. The V end lost 7 bases, the J end lost 4 bases, and 13 bases lay between the germline ends. Germline CDR1 MNHNS, CDR2 SASEGT. For the CDR3, the DNA is TGTGCCAGCACTGCACAGGGAAGCACCGGGGAGCTGTTTTTT. It specifies CASTAQGSTGELFF.